This TCR beta chain was observed in a study of T cell responses to AZD1222 COVID-19 vaccine. Comment on this clone: Its specificity is unknown.

Only in-frame clones appear in the TCRdb table, and some are missing; sequencing was by immunoSEQ multiplex PCR. The sample holds tens of thousands of clones; approximately 86% are singletons and the top ten take about 5.5%. Deletions cut 2 bases from V and 0 bases from J, with 10 bases between. This CDR3 has 15 residues. Looked up from germline, CDR1 is ENHRY and CDR2 is SYGVKD. Study results and limitations: Baseline seropositivity characterized only a handful of AZD1222 recipients. Samples come after the peak T cell response, not at day 14. The donors showed a predominance of white British ancestry and of females, with possible underestimation of clonal diversity.

Material: peripheral blood, obtained on day 0 of MenACWY control vaccination. This chain connects TRBV10-3 to TRBJ1-1, with unresolved D. This TCR was recovered from an adult in good health. The CDR3 DNA reads TGTGCCATCAGTGAGCAGCCCTCTATGAACACTGAAGCTTTCTTT. Translated, it gives CAISEQPSMNTEAFF.